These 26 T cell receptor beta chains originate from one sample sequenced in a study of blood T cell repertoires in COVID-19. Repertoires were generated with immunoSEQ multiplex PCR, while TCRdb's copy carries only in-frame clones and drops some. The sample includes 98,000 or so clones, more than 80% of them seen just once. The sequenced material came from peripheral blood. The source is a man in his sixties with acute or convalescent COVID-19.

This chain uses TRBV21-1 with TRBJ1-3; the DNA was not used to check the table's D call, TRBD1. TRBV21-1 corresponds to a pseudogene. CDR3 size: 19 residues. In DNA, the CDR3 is TGTGCCAGCAGCAAAGGAGGAGACAGCAAACCACCCTCTGGAAACACCATATATTTT. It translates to CASSKGGDSKPPSGNTIYF.

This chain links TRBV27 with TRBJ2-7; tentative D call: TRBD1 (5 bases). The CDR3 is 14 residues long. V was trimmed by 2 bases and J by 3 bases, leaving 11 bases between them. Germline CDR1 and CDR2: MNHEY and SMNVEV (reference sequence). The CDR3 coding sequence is TGTGCCAGCAGTTTAAACCCAGGGTTCTACGAGCAGTACGTC. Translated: CASSLNPGFYEQYV.

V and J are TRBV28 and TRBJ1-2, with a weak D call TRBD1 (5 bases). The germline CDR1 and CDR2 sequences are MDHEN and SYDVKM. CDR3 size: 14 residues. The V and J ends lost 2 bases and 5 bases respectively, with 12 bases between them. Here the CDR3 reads CASSLGAGIYGYTF. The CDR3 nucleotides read TGTGCCAGCAGTTTAGGGGCAGGCATTTATGGCTACACCTTC.

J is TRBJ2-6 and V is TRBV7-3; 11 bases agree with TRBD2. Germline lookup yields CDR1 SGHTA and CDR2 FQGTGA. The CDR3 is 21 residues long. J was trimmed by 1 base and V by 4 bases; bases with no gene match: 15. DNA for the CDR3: TGTGCCAGCAGCTCCCCCGGGACTAGCGGCAATAAGGGGTCTGGGGCCAACGTCCTGACTTTC. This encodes CASSSPGTSGNKGSGANVLTF.

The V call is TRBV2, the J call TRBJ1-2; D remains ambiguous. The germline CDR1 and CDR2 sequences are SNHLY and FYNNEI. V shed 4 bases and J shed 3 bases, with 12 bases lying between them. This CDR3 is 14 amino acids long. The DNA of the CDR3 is TGTGCCAGCAGTGGAAGGAGCCCGTACTATGGCTACACCTTC. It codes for CASSGRSPYYGYTF.

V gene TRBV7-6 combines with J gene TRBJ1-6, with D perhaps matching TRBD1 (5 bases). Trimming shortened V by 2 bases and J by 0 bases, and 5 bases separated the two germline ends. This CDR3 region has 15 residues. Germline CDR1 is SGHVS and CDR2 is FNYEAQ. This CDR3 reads CASSLQGSYNSPLHF. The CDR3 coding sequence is TGTGCCAGCAGCTTACAGGGCTCCTATAATTCACCCCTCCACTTT.

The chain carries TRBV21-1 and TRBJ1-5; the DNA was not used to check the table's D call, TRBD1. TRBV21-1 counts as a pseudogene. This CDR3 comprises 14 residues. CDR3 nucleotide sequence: TGTGCCAGCAATCAATCGTTGGCAGATCAGCCCCAGCATTTT. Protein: CASNQSLADQPQHF.

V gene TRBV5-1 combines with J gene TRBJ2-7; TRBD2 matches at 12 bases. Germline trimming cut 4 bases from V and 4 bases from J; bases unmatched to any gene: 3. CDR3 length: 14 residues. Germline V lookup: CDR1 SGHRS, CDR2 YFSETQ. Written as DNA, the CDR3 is TGCGCCAGCAGCCGCACTAGCGGGAGGTACGAGCAGTACTTC. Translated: CASSRTSGRYEQYF. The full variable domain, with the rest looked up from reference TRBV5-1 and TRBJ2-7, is KAGVTQTPRYLIKTRGQQVTLSCSPISGHRSVSWYQQTPGQGLQFLFEYFSETQRNKGNFPGRFSGRQFSNSRSEMNVSTLELGDSALYLCASSRTSGRYEQYFGPGTRLTVT.

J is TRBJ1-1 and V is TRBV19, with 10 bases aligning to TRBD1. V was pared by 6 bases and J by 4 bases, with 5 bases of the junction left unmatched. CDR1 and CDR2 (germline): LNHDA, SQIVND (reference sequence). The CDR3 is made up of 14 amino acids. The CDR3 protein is CASSRDRGVTEAFF. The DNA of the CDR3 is TGTGCCAGTAGCCGGGACAGGGGAGTCACTGAAGCTTTCTTT.

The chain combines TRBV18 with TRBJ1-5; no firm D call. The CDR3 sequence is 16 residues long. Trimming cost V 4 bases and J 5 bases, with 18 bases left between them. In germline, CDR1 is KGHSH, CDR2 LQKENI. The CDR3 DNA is TGTGCCAGCTCACAAGAGGTCACGGGAAACCATCAGCCCCAGCATTTT. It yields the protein CASSQEVTGNHQPQHF. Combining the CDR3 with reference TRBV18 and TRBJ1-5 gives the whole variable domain NAGVMQNPRHLVRRRGQEARLRCSPMKGHSHVYWYRQLPEEGLKFMVYLQKENIIDESGMPKERFSAEFPKEGPSILRIQQVVRGDSAAYFCASSQEVTGNHQPQHFGDGTRLSIL.

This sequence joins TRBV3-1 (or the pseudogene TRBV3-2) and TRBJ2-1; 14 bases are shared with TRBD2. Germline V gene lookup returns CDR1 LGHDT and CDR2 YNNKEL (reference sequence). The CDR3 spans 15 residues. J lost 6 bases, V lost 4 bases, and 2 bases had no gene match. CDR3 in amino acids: CASSRTSGRTNEQFF. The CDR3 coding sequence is TGTGCCAGCAGCCGGACTAGCGGGAGGACCAATGAGCAGTTCTTC.

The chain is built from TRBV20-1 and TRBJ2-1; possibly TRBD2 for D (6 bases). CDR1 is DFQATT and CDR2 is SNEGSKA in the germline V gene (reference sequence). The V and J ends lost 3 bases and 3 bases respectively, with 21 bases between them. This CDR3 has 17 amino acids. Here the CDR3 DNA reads TGCAGTGCTAGTATTCCTCAGTGGGGAGGACACTACAATGAGCAGTTCTTC. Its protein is CSASIPQWGGHYNEQFF.

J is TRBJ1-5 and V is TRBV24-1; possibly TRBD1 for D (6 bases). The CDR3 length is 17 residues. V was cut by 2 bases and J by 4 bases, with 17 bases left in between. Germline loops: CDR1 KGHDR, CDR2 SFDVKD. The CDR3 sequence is CATSDSPLDSQNQPQHF. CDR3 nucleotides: TGTGCCACCAGTGATTCCCCCTTGGACAGCCAGAATCAGCCCCAGCATTTT.

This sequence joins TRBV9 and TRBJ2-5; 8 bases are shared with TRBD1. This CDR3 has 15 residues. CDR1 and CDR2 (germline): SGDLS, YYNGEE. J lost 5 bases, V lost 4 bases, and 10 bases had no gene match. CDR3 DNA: TGTGCCAGCAGCCCCAATCAGGGGGCTTGGGAGACCCAGTACTTC. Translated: CASSPNQGAWETQYF.

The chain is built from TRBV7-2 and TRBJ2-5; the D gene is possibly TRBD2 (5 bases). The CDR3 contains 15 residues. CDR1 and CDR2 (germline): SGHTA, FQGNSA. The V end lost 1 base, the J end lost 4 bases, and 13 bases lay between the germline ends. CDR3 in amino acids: CASSLGPGRGETQYF. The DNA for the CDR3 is TGTGCCAGCAGCTTAGGGCCGGGTCGGGGAGAGACCCAGTACTTC.

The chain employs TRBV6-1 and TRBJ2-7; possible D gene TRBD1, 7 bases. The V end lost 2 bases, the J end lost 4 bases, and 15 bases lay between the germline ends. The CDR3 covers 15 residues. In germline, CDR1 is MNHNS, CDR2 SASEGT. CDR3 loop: CASSERQGGVYEQYF. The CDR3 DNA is TGTGCCAGCAGTGAACGACAGGGAGGTGTATACGAGCAGTACTTC.

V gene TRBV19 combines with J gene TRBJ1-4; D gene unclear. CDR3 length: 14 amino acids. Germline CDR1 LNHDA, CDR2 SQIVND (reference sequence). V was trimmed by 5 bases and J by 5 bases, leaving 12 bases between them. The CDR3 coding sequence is TGTGCCAGTAGTTTGACGGCCGGGAATGAAAAACTGTTTTTT. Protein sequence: CASSLTAGNEKLFF.

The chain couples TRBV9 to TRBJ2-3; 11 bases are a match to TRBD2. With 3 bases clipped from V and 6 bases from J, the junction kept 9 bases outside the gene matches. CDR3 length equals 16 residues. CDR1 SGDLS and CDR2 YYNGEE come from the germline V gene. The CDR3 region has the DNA TGTGCCAGCAGCGGGAGTAGCGGGAGGGCCTTCGATACGCAGTATTTT. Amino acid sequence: CASSGSSGRAFDTQYF.

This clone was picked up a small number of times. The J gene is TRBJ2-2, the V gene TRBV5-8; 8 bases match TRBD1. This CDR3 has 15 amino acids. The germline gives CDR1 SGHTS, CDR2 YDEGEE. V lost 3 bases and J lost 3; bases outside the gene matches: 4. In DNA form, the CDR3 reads TGTGCCAGCAGCTCACAGGGGGTATACACCGGGGAGCTGTTTTTT. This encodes CASSSQGVYTGELFF.

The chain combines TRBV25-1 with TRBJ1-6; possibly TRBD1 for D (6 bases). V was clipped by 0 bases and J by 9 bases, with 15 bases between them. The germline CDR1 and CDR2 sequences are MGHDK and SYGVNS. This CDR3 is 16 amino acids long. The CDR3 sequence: CASSEYGTVGGSPLHF. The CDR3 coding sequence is TGTGCCAGCAGTGAATACGGAACAGTAGGGGGTTCACCCCTCCACTTT.

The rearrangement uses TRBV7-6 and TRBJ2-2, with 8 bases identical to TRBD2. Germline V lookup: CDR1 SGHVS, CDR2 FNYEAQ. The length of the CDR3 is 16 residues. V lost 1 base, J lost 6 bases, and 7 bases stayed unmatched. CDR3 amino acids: CASSLGTGGVSGELFF. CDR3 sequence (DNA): TGTGCCAGCAGCTTAGGAACCGGGGGGGTATCCGGGGAGCTGTTTTTT.

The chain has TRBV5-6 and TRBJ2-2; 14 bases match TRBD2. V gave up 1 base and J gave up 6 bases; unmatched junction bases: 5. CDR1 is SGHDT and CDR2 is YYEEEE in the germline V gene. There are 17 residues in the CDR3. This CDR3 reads CASSLKTSGRASGELFF. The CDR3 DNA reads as TGTGCCAGCAGCTTGAAGACTAGCGGGAGGGCATCCGGGGAGCTGTTTTTT.

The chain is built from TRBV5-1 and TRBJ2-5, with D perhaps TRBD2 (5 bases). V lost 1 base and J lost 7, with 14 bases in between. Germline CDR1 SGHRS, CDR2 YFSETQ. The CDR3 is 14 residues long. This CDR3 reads CASSLSWESGTQYF. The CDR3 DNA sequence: TGCGCCAGCAGCTTGAGTTGGGAGAGCGGGACCCAGTACTTC.

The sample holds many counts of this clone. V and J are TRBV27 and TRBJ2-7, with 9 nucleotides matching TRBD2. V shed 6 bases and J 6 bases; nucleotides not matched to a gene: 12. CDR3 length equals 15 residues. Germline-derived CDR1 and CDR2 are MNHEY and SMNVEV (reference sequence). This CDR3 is CASRLSGRPVGEQYF. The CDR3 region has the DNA TGTGCCAGCAGGTTAAGCGGGAGGCCCGTTGGCGAGCAGTACTTC.

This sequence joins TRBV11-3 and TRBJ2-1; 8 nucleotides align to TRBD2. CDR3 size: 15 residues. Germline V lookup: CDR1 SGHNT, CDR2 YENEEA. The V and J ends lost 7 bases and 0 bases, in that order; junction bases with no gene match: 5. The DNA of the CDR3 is TGTGCCAGCACATATAGCGGGACCTCCTACAATGAGCAGTTCTTC. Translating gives CASTYSGTSYNEQFF.

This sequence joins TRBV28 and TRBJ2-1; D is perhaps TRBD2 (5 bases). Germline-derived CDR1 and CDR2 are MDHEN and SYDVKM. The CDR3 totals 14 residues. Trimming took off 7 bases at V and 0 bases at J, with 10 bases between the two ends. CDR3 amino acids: CASTIASSYNEQFF. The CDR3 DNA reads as TGTGCCAGCACCATAGCGAGCTCCTACAATGAGCAGTTCTTC.